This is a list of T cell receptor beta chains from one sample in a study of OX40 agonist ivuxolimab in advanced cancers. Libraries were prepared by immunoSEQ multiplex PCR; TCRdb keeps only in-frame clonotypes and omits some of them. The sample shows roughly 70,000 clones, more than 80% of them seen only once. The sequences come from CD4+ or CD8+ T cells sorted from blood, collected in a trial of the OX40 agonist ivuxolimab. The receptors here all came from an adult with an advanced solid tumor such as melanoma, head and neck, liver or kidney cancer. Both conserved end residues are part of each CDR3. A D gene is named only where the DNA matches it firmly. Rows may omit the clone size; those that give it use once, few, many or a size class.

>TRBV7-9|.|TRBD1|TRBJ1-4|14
TGTGCCAGCTACCGACAGGGTTCGTACGAAAAACTGTTTTTT
CASYRQGSYEKLFF
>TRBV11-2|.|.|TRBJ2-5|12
TGTGCCAGCAGCTTGGAGGGCGAGACCCAGTACTTC
CASSLEGETQYF
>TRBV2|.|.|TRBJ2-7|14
TGTGCCAGCAGTGCGTGGGGGGCTCTGGAAGAGCAGTACTTC
CASSAWGALEEQYF
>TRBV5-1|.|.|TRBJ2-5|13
TGCGCCAGCAGCTTGGCACCCCAAGAGACCCAGTACTTC
CASSLAPQETQYF
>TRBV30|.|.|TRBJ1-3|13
TGTGCCTTTCTACAGGGCCCTGGAAACACCATATATTTT
CAFLQGPGNTIYF
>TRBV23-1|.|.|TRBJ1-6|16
TGCGCCAGCAGTCAACAGGCGAGCTCCTATAATTCACCCCTCCACTTT
CASSQQASSYNSPLHF
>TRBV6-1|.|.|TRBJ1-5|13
TGTGCCAGCAGTGAAGTAATAAATCAGCCCCAGCATTTT
CASSEVINQPQHF
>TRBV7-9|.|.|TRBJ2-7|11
TGTGCCAGCAGCGTAGACTACGAGCAGTACTTC
CASSVDYEQYF
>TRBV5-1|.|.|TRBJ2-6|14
TGCGCCAGCAGCTTTCAGTCCGGGGCCAACGTCCTGACTTTC
CASSFQSGANVLTF
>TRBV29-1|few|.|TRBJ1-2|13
TGCAGCACTCGCAGGGGTGGGGACTATGGCTACACCTTC
CSTRRGGDYGYTF
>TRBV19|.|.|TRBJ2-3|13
TGTGCCAGTAGTATACGACCCGGGGATACGCAGTATTTT
CASSIRPGDTQYF
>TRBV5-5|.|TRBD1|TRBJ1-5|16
TGTGCCAGCAGCCCTCTTCCGGGACAGGCTAATCAGCCCCAGCATTTT
CASSPLPGQANQPQHF
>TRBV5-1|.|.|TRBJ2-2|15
TGCGCCAGCAGCTTGGGCCACCGGGACACCGGGGAGCTGTTTTTT
CASSLGHRDTGELFF
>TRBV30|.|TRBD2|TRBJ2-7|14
TGTGCCTGGGAAAGCGGGGGGGCCTCCTACGAGCAGTACTTC
CAWESGGASYEQYF
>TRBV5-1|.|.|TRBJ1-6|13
TGCGCCAGCAGCTTGGAGAGACAGTCACCCCTCCACTTT
CASSLERQSPLHF
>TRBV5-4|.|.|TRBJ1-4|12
TGTGCCAGCAGCCTGGAGAGGGGAAAACTGTTTTTT
CASSLERGKLFF
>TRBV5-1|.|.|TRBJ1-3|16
TGCGCCAGCAGCTTGGCCGGGCAGGTCTCTGGAAACACCATATATTTT
CASSLAGQVSGNTIYF
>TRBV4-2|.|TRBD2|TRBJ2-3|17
TGTGCCAGCAGCCAAGAGCCGACTAGCGGGGGGGTAGATACGCAGTATTTT
CASSQEPTSGGVDTQYF
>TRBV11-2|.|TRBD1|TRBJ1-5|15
TGTGCCAGCAGCTCCGGACAGGGGCCTAATCAGCCCCAGCATTTT
CASSSGQGPNQPQHF
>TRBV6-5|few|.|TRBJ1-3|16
TGTGCCAGCAGTTACGCCGACAGCGCCTCTGGAAACACCATATATTTT
CASSYADSASGNTIYF
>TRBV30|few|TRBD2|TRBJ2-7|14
TGTGCCTGGAGCCTCGGACTAGCGACCTACGAGCAGTACTTC
CAWSLGLATYEQYF
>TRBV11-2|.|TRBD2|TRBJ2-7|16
TGTGCCAGCAGCTCGTGGGGGCTAGCGGGGGGACTGGAGCAGTACTTC
CASSSWGLAGGLEQYF
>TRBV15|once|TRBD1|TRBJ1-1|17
TGTGCCACCAGCAGAGGACAGGGACTTCAAATGAACACTGAAGCTTTCTTT
CATSRGQGLQMNTEAFF
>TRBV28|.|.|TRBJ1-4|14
TGTGCCAGCAGTTTCCCGGGGGGTGATGAAAAACTGTTTTTT
CASSFPGGDEKLFF
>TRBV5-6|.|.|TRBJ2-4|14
TGTGCCAGCAGCTTCACCGCAGCCAAAAACATTCAGTACTTC
CASSFTAAKNIQYF
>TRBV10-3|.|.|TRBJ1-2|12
TGTGCCATCAGCCAAGAAAACTATGGCTACACCTTC
CAISQENYGYTF
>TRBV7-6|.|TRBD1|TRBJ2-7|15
TGTGCCAGCAGCCCCCAGGGAAGGGGGCCCTACGAGCAGTACTTC
CASSPQGRGPYEQYF
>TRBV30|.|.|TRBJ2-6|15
TGTGCCTGGAGTCGACAGGTCTCTGGGGCCAACGTCCTGACTTTC
CAWSRQVSGANVLTF
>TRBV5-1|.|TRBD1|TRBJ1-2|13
TGCGCCAGCAGCATGGGACAGGGGGAAGGCTACACCTTC
CASSMGQGEGYTF
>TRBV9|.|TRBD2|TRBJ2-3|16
TGTGCCAGCAGCGTAGATGCGGGGGGGCTCGCAGATACGCAGTATTTT
CASSVDAGGLADTQYF
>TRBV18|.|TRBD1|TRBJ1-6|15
TGTGCCAGCTCACCAAACAGGGGGAGGAATTCACCCCTCCACTTT
CASSPNRGRNSPLHF
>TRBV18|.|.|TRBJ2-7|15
TGTGCCAGCTCTCAAGACTTAGTGAGCTCCTACGAGCAGTACTTC
CASSQDLVSSYEQYF
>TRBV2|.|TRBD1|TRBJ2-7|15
TGTGCCAGCAGTTTCCAGGGGGCCCCTGACTACGAGCAGTACTTC
CASSFQGAPDYEQYF
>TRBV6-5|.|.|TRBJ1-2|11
TGTGCCAGCAATGGAAACTATGGCTACACCTTC
CASNGNYGYTF
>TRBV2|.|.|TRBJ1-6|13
TGTGCCAGCAGGGGGACTTCCAATTCACCCCTCCACTTT
CASRGTSNSPLHF
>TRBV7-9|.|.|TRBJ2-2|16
TGTGCCAGCAGCGTTGGCAGGGGTTCGGACACCGGGGAGCTGTTTTTT
CASSVGRGSDTGELFF
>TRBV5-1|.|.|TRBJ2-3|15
TGCGCCAGCAGCGGCGGGACTGCTGGGGTGGATACGCAGTATTTT
CASSGGTAGVDTQYF
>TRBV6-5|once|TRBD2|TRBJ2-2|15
TGTGCCAGCAGGCCGGGACTAGCGGGGTGGGGGGAGCTGTTTTTT
CASRPGLAGWGELFF
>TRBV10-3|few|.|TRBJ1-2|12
TGTGCCATCAGTGGGGCCCCTCGGGGCTACACCTTC
CAISGAPRGYTF
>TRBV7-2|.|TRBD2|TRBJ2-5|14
TGTGCCAGCAGCTTATCGGGGGGGCCGGAGACCCAGTACTTC
CASSLSGGPETQYF
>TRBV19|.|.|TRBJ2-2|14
TGTGCCAGTAGTATAGCCAGGAACACCGGGGAGCTGTTTTTT
CASSIARNTGELFF
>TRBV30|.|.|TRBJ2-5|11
TGTGCCTGGAATAGCGGAGAGACCCAGTACTTC
CAWNSGETQYF
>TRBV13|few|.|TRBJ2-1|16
TGTGCCAGCAGGAAGCGGGACAGAGTTTTTTACAATGAGCAGTTCTTC
CASRKRDRVFYNEQFF
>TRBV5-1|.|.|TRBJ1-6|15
TGCGCCAGCAGCTTGGAGGGGAAGAGCAATTCACCCCTCCACTTT
CASSLEGKSNSPLHF
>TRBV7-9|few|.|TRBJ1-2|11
TGTGCCAGCAGCTCTCTTGCGGGCTACACCTTC
CASSSLAGYTF